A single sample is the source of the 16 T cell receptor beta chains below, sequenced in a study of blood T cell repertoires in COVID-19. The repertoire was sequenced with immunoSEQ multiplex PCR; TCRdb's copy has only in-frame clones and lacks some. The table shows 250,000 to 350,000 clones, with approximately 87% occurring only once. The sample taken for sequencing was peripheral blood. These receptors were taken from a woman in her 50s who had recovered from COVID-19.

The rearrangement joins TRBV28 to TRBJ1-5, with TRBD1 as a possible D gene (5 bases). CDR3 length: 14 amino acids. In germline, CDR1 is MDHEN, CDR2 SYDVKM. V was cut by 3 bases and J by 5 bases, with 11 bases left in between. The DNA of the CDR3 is TGTGCCAGCAGTTTTGGGGGAGGTGATCAGCCCCAGCATTTT. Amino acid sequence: CASSFGGGDQPQHF. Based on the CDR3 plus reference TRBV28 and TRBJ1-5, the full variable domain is DVKVTQSSRYLVKRTGEKVFLECVQDMDHENMFWYRQDPGLGLRLIYFSYDVKMKEKGDIPEGYSVSREKKERFSLILESASTNQTSMYLCASSFGGGDQPQHFGDGTRLSIL.

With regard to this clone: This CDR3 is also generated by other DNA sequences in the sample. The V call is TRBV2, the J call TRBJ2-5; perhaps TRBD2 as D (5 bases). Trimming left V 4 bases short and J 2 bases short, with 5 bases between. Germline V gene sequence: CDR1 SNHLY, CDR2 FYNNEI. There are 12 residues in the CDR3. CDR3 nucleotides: TGTGCCAGCAGTGCGGGACAAGAGACCCAGTACTTC. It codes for CASSAGQETQYF.

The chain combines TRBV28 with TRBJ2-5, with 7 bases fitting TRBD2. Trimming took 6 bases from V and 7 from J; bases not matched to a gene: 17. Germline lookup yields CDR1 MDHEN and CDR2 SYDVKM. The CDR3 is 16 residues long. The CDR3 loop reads CASRTEAGVFGRTQYF. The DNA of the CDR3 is TGTGCCAGCAGGACCGAGGCGGGGGTTTTTGGGAGGACCCAGTACTTC.

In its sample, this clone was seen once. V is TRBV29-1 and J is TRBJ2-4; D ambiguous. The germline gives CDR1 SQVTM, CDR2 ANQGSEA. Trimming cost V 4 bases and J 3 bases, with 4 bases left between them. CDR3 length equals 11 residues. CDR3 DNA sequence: TGCAGCGTTGTCCACAAAAACATTCAGTACTTC. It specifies CSVVHKNIQYF. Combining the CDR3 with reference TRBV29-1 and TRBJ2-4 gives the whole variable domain SAVISQKPSRDICQRGTSLTIQCQVDSQVTMMFWYRQQPGQSLTLIATANQGSEATYESGFVIDKFPISRPNLTFSTLTVSNMSPEDSSIYLCSVVHKNIQYFGAGTRLSVL.

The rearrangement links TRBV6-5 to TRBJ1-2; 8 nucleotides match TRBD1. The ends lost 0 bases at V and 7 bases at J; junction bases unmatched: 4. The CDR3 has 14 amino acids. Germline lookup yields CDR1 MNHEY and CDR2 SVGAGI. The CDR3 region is CASSYSTGESGYTF. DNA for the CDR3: TGTGCCAGCAGTTACTCGACAGGGGAGTCTGGCTACACCTTC.

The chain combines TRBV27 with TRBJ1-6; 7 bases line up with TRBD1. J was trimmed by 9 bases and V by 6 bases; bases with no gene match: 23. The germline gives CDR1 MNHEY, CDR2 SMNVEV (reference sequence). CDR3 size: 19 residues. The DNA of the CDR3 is TGTGCCAGCAGCCTTATCTCCCCTATAAGACAGGGTCGTAGTTCACCCCTCCACTTT. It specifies CASSLISPIRQGRSSPLHF.

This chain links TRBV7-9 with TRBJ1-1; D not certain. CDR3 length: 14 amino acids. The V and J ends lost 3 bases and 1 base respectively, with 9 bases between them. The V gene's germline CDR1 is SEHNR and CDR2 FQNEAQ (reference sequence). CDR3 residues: CASSLTIANTEAFF. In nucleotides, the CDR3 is TGTGCCAGCAGCTTGACGATAGCGAACACTGAAGCTTTCTTT.

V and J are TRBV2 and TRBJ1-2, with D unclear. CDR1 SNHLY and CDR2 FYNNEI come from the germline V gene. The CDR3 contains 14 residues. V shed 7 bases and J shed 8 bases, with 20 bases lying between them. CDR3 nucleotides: TGTGCCAGCACGCTCCGGTACTTTAAACGGGGCTACACCTTC. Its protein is CASTLRYFKRGYTF.

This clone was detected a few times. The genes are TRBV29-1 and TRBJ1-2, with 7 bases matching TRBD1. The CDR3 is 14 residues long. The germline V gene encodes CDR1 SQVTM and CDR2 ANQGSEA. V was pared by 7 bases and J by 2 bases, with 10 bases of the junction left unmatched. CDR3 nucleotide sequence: TGCAGCGCCCAAACCGGGACAGAGAACTATGGCTACACCTTC. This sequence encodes CSAQTGTENYGYTF.

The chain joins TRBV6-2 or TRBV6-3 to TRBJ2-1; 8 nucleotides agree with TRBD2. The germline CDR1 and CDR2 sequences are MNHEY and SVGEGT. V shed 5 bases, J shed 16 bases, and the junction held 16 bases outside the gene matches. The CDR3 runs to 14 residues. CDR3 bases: TGTGCCAGCAGTGGGGGGGCTAGCGGGTCCAGATTTTTCTTC. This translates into CASSGGASGSRFFF.

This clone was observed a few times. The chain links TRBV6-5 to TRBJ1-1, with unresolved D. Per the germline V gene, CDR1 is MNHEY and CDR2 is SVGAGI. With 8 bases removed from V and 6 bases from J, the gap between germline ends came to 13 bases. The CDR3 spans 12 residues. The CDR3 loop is CASVLRGSEAFF. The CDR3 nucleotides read TGTGCCAGCGTCCTACGGGGTTCTGAAGCTTTCTTT.

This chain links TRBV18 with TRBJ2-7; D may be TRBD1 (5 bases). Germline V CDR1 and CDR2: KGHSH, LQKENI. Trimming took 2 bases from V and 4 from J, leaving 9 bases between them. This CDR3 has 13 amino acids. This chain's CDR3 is CASSPSGRYEQYF. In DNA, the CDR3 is TGTGCCAGCTCACCATCAGGGCGGTACGAGCAGTACTTC. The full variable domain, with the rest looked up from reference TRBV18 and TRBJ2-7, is NAGVMQNPRHLVRRRGQEARLRCSPMKGHSHVYWYRQLPEEGLKFMVYLQKENIIDESGMPKERFSAEFPKEGPSILRIQQVVRGDSAAYFCASSPSGRYEQYFGPGTRLTVT.

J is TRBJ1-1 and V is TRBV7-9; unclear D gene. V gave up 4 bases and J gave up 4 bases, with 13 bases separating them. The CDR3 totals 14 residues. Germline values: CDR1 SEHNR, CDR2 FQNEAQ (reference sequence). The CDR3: CASSSAGIRTEAFF. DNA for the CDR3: TGTGCCAGCAGCTCAGCCGGGATCCGCACTGAAGCTTTCTTT.

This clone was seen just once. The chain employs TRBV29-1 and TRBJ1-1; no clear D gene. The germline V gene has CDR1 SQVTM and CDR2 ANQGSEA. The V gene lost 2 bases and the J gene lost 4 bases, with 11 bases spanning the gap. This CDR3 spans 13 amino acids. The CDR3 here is CSVEIGDGTEAFF. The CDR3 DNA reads TGCAGCGTTGAAATCGGGGATGGCACTGAAGCTTTCTTT.

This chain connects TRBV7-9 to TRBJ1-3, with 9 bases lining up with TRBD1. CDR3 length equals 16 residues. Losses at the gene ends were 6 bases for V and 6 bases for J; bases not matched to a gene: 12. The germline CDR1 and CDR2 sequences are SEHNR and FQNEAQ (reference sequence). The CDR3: CASRQDLGQGENTIYF. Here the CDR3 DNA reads TGTGCCAGCAGACAAGACCTGGGACAGGGAGAAAACACCATATATTTT.

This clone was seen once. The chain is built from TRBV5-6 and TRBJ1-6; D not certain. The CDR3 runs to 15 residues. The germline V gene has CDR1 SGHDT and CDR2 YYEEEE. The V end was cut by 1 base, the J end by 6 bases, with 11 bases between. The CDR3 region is CASSLRGNINSPLHF. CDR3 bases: TGTGCCAGCAGCTTGCGGGGAAACATTAATTCACCCCTCCACTTT.